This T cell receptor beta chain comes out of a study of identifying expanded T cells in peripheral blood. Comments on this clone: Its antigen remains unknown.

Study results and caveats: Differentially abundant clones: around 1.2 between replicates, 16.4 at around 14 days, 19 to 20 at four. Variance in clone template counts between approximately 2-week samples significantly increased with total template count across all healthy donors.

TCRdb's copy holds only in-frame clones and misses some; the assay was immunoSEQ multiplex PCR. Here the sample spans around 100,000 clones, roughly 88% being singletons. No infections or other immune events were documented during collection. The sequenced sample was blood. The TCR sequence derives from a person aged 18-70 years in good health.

The CDR3: CASSRQGDGGYTF. The CDR3 region has the DNA TGTGCCAGCAGCCGCCAGGGGGACGGTGGCTACACCTTC. V and J are TRBV11-3 and TRBJ1-2, with TRBD1 matching 7 bases. The germline gives CDR1 SGHNT, CDR2 YENEEA. This CDR3 contains 13 residues. Trimming at V came to 5 bases and at J to 7 bases, leaving 7 bases not matched to a gene.